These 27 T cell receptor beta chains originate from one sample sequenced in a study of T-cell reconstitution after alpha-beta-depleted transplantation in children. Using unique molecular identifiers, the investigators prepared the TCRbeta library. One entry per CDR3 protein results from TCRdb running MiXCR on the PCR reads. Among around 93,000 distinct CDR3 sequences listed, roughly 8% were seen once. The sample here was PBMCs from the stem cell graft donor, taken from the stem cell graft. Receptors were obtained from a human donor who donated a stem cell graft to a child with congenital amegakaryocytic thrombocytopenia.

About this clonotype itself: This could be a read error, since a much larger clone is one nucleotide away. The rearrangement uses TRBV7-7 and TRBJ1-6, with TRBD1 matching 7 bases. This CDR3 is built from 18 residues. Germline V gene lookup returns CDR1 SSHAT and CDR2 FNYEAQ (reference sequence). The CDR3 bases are TGTGCCAGCACCTTAGTCTGGGAGACAGGGTTTGATAATTCACCCCTCCACTTT. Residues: CASTLVWETGFDNSPLHF. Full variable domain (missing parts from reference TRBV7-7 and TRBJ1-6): GAGVSQSPRYKVTKRGQDVTLRCDPISSHATLYWYQQALGQGPEFLTYFNYEAQPDKSGLPSDRFSAERPEGSISTLTIQRTEQRDSAMYRCASTLVWETGFDNSPLHFGNGTRLTVT.

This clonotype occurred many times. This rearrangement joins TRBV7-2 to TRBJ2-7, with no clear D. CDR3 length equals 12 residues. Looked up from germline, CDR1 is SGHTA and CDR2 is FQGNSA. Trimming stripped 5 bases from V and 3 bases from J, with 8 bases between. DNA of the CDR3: TGTGCCAGCAGCGGCCTGATCTACGAGCAGTACTTC. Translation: CASSGLIYEQYF. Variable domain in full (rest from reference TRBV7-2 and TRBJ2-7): GAGVSQSPSNKVTEKGKDVELRCDPISGHTALYWYRQSLGQGLEFLIYFQGNSAPDKSGLPSDRFSAERTGGSVSTLTIQRTQQEDSAVYLCASSGLIYEQYFGPGTRLTVT.

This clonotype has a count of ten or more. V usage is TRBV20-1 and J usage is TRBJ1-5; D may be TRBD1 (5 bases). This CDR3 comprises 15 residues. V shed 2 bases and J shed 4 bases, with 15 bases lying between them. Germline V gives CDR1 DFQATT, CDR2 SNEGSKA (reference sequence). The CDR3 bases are TGCAGTGCTAGACTTGCAGGGCAGCAAAATCAGCCCCAGCATTTT. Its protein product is CSARLAGQQNQPQHF.

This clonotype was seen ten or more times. CDR3 in DNA: TGCAGTGCTCCCGTAGCGGGGGGTGGGACAGATACGCAGTATTTT. Residues: CSAPVAGGGTDTQYF. The gene calls are TRBV20-1 and TRBJ2-3; 10 bases fit TRBD2. This CDR3 has 15 amino acids. Germline V CDR1 and CDR2: DFQATT, SNEGSKA (reference sequence). Germline trimming cut 5 bases from V and 3 bases from J; bases unmatched to any gene: 8.

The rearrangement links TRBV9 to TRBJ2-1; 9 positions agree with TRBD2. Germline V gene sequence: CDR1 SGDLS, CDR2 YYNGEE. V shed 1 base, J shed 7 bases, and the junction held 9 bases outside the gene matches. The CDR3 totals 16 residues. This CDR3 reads CASSVSPSGIWNEQFF. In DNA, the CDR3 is TGTGCCAGCAGCGTATCGCCTAGCGGGATATGGAATGAGCAGTTCTTC.

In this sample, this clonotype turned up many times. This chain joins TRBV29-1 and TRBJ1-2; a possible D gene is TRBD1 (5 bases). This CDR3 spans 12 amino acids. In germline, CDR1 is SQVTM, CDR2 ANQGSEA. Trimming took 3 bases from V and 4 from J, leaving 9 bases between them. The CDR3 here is CSVEGRSYGYTF. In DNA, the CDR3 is TGCAGCGTTGAGGGACGGAGCTATGGCTACACCTTC.

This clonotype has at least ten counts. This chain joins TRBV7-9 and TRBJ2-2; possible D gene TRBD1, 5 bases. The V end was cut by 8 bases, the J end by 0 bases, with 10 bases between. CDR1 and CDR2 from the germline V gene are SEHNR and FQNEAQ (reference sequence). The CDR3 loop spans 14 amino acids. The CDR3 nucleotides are TGTGCCAGCCAAGACAGAACGAACACCGGGGAGCTGTTTTTT. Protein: CASQDRTNTGELFF.

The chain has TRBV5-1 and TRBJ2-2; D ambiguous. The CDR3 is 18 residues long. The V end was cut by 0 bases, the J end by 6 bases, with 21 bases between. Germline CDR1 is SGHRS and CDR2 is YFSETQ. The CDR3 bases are TGCGCCAGCAGCTTGGCGATCCGAACCCTGAAAGGGCCCGGGGAGCTGTTTTTT. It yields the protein CASSLAIRTLKGPGELFF.

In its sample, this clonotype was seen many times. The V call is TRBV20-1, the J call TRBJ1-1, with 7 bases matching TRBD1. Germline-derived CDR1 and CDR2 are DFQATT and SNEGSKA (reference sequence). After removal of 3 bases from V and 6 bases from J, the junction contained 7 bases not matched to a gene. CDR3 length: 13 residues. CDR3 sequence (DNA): TGCAGTGCTAGGGCAGGGGGGTACGCTGAAGCTTTCTTT. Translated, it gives CSARAGGYAEAFF.

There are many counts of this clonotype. The CDR3 here is CASSMTGESNQPQHF. CDR3 sequence (DNA): TGTGCCAGCAGTATGACAGGGGAGAGCAATCAGCCCCAGCATTTT. The chain links TRBV12-3 or TRBV12-4 to TRBJ1-5; 8 nucleotides align to TRBD1. The trim removed 5 bases at V and 1 base at J, leaving 4 bases unmatched. The CDR3 totals 15 residues.

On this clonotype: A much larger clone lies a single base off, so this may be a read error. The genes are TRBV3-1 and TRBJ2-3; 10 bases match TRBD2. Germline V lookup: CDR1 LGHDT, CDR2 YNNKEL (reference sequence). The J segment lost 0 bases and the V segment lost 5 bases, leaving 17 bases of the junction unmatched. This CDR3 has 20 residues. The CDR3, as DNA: TGTGCCAGCAGCGGAGAAGGACTAGCGGCAGGTCCCAGTAGCACAGATACGCAGTATTTT. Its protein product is CASSGEGLAAGPSSTDTQYF.

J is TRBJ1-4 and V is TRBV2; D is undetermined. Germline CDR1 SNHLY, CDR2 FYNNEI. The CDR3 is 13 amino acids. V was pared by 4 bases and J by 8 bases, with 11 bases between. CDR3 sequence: CASSGWQPEKLFF. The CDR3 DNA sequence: TGTGCCAGCAGTGGGTGGCAGCCCGAAAAACTGTTTTTT.

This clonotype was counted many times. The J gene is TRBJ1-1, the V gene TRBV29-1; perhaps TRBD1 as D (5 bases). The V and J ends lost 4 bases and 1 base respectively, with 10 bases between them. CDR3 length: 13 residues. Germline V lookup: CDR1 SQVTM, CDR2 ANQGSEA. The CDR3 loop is CSVVRGGNTEAFF. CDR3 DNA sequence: TGCAGCGTTGTGAGGGGAGGGAACACTGAAGCTTTCTTT. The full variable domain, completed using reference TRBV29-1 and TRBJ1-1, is SAVISQKPSRDICQRGTSLTIQCQVDSQVTMMFWYRQQPGQSLTLIATANQGSEATYESGFVIDKFPISRPNLTFSTLTVSNMSPEDSSIYLCSVVRGGNTEAFFGQGTRLTVV.

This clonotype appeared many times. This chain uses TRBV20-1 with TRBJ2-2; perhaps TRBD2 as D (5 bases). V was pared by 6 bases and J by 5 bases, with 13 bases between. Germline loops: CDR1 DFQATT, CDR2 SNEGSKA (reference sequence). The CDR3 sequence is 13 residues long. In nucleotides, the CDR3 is TGCAGTGCACGGTTGCGGGCAACCGGGGAGCTGTTTTTT. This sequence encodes CSARLRATGELFF.

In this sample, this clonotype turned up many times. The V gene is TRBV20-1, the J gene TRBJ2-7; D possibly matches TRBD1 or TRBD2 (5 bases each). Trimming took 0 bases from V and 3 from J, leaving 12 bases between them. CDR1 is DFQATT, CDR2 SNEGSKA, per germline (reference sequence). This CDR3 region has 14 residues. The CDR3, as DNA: TGCAGTGCTAGAGACCGGGACCGCCTCTACGAGCAGTACTTC. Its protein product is CSARDRDRLYEQYF.

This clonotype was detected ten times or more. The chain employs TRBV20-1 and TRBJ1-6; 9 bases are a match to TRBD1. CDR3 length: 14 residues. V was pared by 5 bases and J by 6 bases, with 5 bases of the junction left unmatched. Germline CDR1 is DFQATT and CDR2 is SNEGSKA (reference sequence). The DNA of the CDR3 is TGCAGTGCTGGGCCGGGACAGGGTAATTCACCCCTCCACTTT. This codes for CSAGPGQGNSPLHF.

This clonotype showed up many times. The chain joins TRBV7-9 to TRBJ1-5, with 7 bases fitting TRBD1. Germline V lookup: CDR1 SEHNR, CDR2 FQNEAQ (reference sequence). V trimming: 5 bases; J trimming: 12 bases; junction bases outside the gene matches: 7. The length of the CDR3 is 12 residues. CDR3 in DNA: TGTGCCAGCAGCGAGTGGGACAGCGTCCAGCATTTT. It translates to CASSEWDSVQHF.

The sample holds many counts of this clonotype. CDR3 in amino acids: CSVTGKGGEKLFF. The DNA of the CDR3 is TGCAGCGTCACAGGGAAGGGGGGTGAAAAACTGTTTTTT. The V call is TRBV29-1, the J call TRBJ1-4; tentatively, D is TRBD1 (6 bases). The CDR3 length is 13 residues. The V end lost 6 bases, the J end lost 7 bases, and 15 bases lay between the germline ends. Germline V lookup: CDR1 SQVTM, CDR2 ANQGSEA. The whole variable domain, remainder taken from reference TRBV29-1 and TRBJ1-4, is SAVISQKPSRDICQRGTSLTIQCQVDSQVTMMFWYRQQPGQSLTLIATANQGSEATYESGFVIDKFPISRPNLTFSTLTVSNMSPEDSSIYLCSVTGKGGEKLFFGSGTQLSVL.

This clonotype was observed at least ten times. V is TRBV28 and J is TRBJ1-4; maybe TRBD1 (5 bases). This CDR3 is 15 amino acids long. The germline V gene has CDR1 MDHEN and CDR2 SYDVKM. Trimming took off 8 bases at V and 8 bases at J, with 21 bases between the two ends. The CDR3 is CASGASASQGEKLFF. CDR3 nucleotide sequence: TGTGCCAGCGGGGCTTCCGCTAGCCAAGGGGAAAAACTGTTTTTT.

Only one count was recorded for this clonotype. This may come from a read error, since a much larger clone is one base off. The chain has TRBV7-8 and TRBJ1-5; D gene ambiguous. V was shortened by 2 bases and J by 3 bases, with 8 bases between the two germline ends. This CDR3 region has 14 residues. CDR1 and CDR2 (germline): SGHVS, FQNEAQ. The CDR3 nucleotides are TGTGCCAGCAGCTTATCGGGATACAATCAGCCCCAGCATTTT. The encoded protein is CASSLSGYNQPQHF.

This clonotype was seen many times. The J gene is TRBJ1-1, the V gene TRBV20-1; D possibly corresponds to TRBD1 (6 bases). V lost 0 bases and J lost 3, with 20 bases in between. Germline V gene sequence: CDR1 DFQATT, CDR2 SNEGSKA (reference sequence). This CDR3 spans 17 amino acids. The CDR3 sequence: CSARDQGPAAVDTEAFF. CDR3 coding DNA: TGCAGTGCTAGAGATCAGGGGCCTGCTGCGGTGGACACTGAAGCTTTCTTT.

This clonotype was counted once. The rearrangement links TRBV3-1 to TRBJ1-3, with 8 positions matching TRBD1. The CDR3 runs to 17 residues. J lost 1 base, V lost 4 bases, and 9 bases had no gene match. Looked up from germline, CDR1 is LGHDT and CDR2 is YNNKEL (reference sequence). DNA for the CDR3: TGTGCCAGCAGCCCGGGGGCAGGGGGCTCGTCTGGAAACACCATATATTTT. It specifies CASSPGAGGSSGNTIYF.

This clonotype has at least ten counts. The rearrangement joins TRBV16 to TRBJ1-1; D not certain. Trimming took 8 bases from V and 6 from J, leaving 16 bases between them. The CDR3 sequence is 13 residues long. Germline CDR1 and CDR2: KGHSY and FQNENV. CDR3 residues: CASAQQQQAEAFF. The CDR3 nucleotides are TGTGCCAGCGCTCAACAGCAGCAAGCTGAAGCTTTCTTT.

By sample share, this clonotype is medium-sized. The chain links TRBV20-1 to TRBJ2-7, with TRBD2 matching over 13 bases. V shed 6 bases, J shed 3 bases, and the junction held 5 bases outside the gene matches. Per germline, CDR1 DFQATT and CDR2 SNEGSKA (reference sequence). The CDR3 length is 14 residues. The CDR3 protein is CSAQGTSGNYEQYF. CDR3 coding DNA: TGCAGTGCCCAAGGGACTAGCGGGAACTACGAGCAGTACTTC.

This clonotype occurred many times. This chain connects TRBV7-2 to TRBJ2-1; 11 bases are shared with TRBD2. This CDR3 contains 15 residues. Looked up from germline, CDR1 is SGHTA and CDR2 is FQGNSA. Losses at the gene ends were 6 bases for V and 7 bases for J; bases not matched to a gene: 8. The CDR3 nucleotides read TGTGCCAGCAGTCCAACTAGCGGGAGTTCTAATGAGCAGTTCTTC. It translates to CASSPTSGSSNEQFF.

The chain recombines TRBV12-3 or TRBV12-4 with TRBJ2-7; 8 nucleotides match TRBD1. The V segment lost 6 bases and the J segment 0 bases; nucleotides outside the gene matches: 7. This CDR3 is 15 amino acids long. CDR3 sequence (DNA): TGTGCCAGCAGAATTACAGGGGGGAGCTCCTACGAGCAGTACTTC. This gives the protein CASRITGGSSYEQYF.

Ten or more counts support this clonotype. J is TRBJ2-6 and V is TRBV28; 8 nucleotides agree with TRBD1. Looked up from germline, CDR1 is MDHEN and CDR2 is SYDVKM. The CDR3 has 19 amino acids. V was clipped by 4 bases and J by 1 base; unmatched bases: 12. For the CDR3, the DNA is TGTGCCAGCAGTTCCCGTATTAGGACAGGGAAATCTGGGGCCAACGTCCTGACTTTC. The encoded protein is CASSSRIRTGKSGANVLTF.